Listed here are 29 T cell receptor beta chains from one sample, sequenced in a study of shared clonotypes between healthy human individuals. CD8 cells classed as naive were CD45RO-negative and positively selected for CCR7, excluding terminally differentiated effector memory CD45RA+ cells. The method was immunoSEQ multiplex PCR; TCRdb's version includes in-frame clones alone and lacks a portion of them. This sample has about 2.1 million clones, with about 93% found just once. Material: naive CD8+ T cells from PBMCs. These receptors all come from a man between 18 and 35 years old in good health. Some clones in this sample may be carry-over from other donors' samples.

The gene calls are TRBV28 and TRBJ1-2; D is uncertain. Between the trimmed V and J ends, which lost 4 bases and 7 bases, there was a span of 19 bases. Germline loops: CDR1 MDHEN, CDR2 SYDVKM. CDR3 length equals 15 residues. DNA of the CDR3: TGTGCCAGCAGTTCCGAACCGGGGATCTCCGGTGGCTACACCTTC. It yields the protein CASSSEPGISGGYTF.

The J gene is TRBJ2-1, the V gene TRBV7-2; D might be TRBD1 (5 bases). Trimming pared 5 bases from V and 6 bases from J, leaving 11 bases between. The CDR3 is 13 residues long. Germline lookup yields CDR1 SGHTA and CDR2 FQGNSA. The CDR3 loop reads CASSATGFNEQFF. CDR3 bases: TGTGCCAGCAGCGCTACAGGATTCAATGAGCAGTTCTTC.

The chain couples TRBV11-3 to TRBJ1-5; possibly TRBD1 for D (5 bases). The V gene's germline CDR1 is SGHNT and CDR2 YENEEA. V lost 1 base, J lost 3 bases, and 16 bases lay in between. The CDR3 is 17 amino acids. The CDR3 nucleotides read TGTGCCAGCAGCTTAGTCGGGGGAGGTTGGGTCAATCAGCCCCAGCATTTT. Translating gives CASSLVGGGWVNQPQHF. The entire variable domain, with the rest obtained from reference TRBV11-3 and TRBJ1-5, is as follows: EAGVVQSPRYKIIEKKQPVAFWCNPISGHNTLYWYLQNLGQGPELLIRYENEEAVDDSQLPKDRFSAERLKGVDSTLKIQPAELGDSAVYLCASSLVGGGWVNQPQHFGDGTRLSIL.

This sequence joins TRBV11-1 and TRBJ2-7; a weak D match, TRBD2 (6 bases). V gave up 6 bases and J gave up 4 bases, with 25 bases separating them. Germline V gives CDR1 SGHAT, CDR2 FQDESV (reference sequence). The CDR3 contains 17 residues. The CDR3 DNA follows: TGTGCCAGCAGTCCGAGGGAGTGGATTAGCGGAAGGTACGAGCAGTACTTC. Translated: CASSPREWISGRYEQYF.

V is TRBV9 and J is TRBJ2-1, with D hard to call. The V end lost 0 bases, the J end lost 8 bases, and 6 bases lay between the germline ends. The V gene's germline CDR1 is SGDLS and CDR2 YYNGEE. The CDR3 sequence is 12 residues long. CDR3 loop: CASSVVKHEQFF. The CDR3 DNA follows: TGTGCCAGCAGCGTAGTGAAGCATGAGCAGTTCTTC.

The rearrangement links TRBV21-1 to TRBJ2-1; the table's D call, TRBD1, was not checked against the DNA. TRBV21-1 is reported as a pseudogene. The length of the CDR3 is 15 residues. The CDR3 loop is CASASKARFTNEQFF. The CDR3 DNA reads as TGTGCCAGCGCCTCCAAAGCCAGGTTTACCAATGAGCAGTTCTTC.

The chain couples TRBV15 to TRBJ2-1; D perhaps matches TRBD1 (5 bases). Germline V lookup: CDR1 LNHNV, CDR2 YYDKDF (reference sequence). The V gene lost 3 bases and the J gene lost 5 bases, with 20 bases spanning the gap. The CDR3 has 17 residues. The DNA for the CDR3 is TGTGCCACCAGCAGGACAGCACAGACAGCTTACGACAATGAGCAGTTCTTC. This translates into CATSRTAQTAYDNEQFF.

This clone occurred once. For the CDR3, the DNA is TGTGCCAGCAGTCCAGTTATCTGGAGCTCCTACAATGAGCAGTTCTTC. It yields the protein CASSPVIWSSYNEQFF. The chain employs TRBV6-6 and TRBJ2-1; unclear D gene. V was shortened by 5 bases and J by 0 bases, with 14 bases between the two germline ends. The CDR3 is made up of 16 amino acids. In germline, CDR1 is MNHNY, CDR2 SVGAGI (reference sequence).

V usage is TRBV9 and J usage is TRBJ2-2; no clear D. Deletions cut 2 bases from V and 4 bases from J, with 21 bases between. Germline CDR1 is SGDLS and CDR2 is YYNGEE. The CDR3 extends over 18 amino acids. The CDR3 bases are TGTGCCAGCAGCGTCGACCCAACGAGACCGCTCAGCACCGGGGAGCTGTTTTTT. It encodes CASSVDPTRPLSTGELFF.

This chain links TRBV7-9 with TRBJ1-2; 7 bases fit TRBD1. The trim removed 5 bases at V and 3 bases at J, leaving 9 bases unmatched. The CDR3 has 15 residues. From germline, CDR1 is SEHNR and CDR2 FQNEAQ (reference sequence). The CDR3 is CASSRDSLLDYGYTF. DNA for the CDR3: TGTGCCAGCAGCCGGGACAGCCTACTCGACTATGGCTACACCTTC.

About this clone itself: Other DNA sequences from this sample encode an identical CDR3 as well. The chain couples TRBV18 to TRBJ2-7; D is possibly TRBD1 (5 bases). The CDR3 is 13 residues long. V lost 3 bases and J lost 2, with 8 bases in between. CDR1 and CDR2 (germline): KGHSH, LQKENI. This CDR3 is CASSPARAYEQYF. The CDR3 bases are TGTGCCAGCTCACCCGCCAGGGCCTACGAGCAGTACTTC. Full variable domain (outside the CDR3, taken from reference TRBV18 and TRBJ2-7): NAGVMQNPRHLVRRRGQEARLRCSPMKGHSHVYWYRQLPEEGLKFMVYLQKENIIDESGMPKERFSAEFPKEGPSILRIQQVVRGDSAAYFCASSPARAYEQYFGPGTRLTVT.

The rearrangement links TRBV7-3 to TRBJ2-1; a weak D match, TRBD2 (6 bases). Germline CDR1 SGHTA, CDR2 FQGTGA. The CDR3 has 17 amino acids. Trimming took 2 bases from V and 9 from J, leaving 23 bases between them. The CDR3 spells CASSLGVRDLHGGEQFF. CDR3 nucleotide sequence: TGTGCCAGCAGCTTAGGAGTCCGGGACCTCCACGGGGGTGAGCAGTTCTTC.

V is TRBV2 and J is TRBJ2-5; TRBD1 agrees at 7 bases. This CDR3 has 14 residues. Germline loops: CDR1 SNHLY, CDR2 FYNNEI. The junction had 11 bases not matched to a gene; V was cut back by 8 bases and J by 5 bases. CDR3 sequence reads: CASSSKGGWETQYF. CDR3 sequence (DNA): TGTGCCAGCTCCTCTAAAGGGGGCTGGGAGACCCAGTACTTC.

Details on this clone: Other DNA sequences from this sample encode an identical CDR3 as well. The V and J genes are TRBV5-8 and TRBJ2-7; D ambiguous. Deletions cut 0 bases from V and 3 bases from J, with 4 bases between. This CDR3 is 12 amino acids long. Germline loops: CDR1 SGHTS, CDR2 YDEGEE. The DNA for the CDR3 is TGTGCCAGCAGCTTGGGGGGCTACGAGCAGTACTTC. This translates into CASSLGGYEQYF.

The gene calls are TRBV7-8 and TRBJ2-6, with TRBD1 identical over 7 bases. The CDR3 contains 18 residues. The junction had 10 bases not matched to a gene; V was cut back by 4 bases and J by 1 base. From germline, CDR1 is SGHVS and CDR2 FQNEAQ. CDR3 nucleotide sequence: TGTGCCAGCAGCTATCGGGACAGCGGACCATCTGGGGCCAACGTCCTGACTTTC. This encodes CASSYRDSGPSGANVLTF.

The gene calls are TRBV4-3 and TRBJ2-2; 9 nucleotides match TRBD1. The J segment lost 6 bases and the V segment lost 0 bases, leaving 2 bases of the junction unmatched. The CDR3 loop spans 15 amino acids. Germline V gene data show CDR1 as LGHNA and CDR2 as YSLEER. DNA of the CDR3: TGCGCCAGCAGCCAAGAGCGGACAGGGGCCGGGGAGCTGTTTTTT. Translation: CASSQERTGAGELFF.

DNA for the CDR3: TGTGCCACCCAAAGCCCGGGGACAGGGAACACTGAAGCTTTCTTT. Amino acids: CATQSPGTGNTEAFF. The chain recombines TRBV27 with TRBJ1-1; 8 bases are a match to TRBD1. The germline V gene has CDR1 MNHEY and CDR2 SMNVEV (reference sequence). The CDR3 consists of 15 residues. V dropped 10 bases and J dropped 1; count of bases not matched to a gene: 11.

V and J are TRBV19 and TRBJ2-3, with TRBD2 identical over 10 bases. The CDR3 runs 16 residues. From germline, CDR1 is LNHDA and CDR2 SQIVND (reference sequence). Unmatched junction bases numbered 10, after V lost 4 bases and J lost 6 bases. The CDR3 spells CASSTRWASGSDTQYF. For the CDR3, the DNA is TGTGCCAGTAGTACCCGATGGGCTAGCGGGAGTGATACGCAGTATTTT. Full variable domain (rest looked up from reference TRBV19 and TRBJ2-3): DGGITQSPKYLFRKEGQNVTLSCEQNLNHDAMYWYRQDPGQGLRLIYYSQIVNDFQKGDIAEGYSVSREKKESFPLTVTSAQKNPTAFYLCASSTRWASGSDTQYFGPGTRLTVL.

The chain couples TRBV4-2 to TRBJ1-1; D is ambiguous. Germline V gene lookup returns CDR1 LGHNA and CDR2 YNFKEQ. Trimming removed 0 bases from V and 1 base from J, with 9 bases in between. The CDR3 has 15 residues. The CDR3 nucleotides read TGTGCCAGCAGCCAAGAGGATAGGGAGAACACTGAAGCTTTCTTT. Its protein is CASSQEDRENTEAFF.

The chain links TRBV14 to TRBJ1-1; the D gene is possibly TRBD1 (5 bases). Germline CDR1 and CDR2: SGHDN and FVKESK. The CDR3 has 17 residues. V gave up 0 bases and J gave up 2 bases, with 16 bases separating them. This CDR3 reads CASSQDYFGRDNTEAFF. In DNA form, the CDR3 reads TGTGCCAGCAGCCAAGATTATTTCGGCAGGGATAACACTGAAGCTTTCTTT.

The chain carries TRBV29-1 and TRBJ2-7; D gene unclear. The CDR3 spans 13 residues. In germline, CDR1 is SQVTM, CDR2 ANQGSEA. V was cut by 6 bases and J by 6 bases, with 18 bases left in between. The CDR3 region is CSVISVGSGEQYF. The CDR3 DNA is TGCAGCGTAATATCGGTCGGGTCTGGCGAGCAGTACTTC.

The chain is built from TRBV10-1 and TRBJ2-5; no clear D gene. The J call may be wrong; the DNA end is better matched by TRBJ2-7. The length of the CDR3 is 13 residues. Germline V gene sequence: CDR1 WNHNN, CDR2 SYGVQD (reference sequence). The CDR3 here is CASSELGNHEQYF. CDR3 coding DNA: TGCGCCAGCAGTGAGTTGGGGAACCACGAGCAGTACTTC.

CDR3 protein: CASNSRDWLTNEQFF. For the CDR3, the DNA is TGTGCCAGCAACTCTCGGGACTGGCTTACCAATGAGCAGTTCTTC. The chain employs TRBV5-5 and TRBJ2-1; D perhaps matches TRBD2 (6 bases). Germline loops: CDR1 SGHKS, CDR2 YYEKEE (reference sequence). The CDR3 runs to 15 residues. Trimming pared 6 bases from V and 6 bases from J, leaving 19 bases between.

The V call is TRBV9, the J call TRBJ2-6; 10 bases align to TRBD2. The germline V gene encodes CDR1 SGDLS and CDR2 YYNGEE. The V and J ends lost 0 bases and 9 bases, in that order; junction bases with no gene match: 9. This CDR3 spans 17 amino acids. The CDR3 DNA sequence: TGTGCCAGCAGCGTAGCTCTCCAGCGGGAGGGCGACAACGTCCTGACTTTC. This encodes CASSVALQREGDNVLTF.

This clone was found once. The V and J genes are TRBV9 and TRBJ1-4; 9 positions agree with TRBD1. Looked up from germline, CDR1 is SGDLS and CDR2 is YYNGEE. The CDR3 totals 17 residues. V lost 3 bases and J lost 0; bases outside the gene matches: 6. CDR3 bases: TGTGCCAGCAGCGCCGGGACAGGGAGTGCAACTAATGAAAAACTGTTTTTT. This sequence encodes CASSAGTGSATNEKLFF.

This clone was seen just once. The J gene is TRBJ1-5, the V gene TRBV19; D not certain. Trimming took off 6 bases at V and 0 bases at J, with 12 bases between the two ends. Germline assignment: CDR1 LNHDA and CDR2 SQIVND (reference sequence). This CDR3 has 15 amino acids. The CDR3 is CASSLGDYSNQPQHF. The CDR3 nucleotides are TGTGCCAGTAGCCTGGGTGACTATAGCAATCAGCCCCAGCATTTT. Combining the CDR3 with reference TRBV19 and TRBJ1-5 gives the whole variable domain DGGITQSPKYLFRKEGQNVTLSCEQNLNHDAMYWYRQDPGQGLRLIYYSQIVNDFQKGDIAEGYSVSREKKESFPLTVTSAQKNPTAFYLCASSLGDYSNQPQHFGDGTRLSIL.

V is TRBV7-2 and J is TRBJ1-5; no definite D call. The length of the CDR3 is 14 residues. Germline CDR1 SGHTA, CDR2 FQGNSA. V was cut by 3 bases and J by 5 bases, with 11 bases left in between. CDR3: CASSLLGVDQPQHF. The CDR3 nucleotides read TGTGCCAGCAGCTTGCTCGGGGTGGATCAGCCCCAGCATTTT.

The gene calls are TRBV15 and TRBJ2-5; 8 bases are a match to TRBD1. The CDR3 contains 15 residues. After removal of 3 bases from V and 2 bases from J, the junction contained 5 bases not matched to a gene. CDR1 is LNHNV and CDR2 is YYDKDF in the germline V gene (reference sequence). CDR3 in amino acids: CATSSRGQGQETQYF. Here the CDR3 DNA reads TGTGCCACCAGCAGCAGAGGACAGGGACAAGAGACCCAGTACTTC.

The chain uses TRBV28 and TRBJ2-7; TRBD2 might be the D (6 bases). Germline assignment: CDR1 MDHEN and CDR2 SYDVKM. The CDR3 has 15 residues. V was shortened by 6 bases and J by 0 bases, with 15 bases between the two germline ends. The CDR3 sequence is CASSGSGMSSYEQYF. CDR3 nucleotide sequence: TGTGCCAGCAGCGGTAGCGGCATGAGCTCCTACGAGCAGTACTTC.